What follows are 29 T cell receptor beta chains derived from one specimen sequenced in a study of beta chain features in type 1 diabetes. The study's findings and limits: Across all four CD4+ subsets, people with type 1 diabetes showed modestly shorter TCRB CDR3s.

Sequenced material consisted of expressed TCRB transcripts (all of the isolated RNA was reverse transcribed). The repertoire was sequenced with immunoSEQ multiplex PCR; TCRdb's copy has only in-frame clones and lacks some. The sample lists around 310,000 clones; roughly 13% were seen once. What these receptors recognize is not known. Sequenced input: naive CD4+ T cells from blood. The receptor set was obtained from a woman aged 18-29 years with type 1 diabetes.

The gene calls are TRBV15 and TRBJ2-1, with 9 bases matching TRBD2. This CDR3 is 16 amino acids long. With V trimmed by 3 bases and J by 6 bases, 9 bases remained unmatched. Germline V gene data show CDR1 as LNHNV and CDR2 as YYDKDF (reference sequence). Here the CDR3 DNA reads TGTGCCACCAGCAGCGTGGTGGCGGGAGGGTTCAATGAGCAGTTCTTC. This encodes CATSSVVAGGFNEQFF. Using reference TRBV15 and TRBJ2-1 for the parts outside the CDR3, the full variable domain is DAMVIQNPRYQVTQFGKPVTLSCSQTLNHNVMYWYQQKSSQAPKLLFHYYDKDFNNEADTPDNFQSRRPNTSFCFLDIRSPGLGDTAMYLCATSSVVAGGFNEQFFGPGTRLTVL.

The sample holds a few counts of this clone. This chain links TRBV7-2 with TRBJ2-7; D possibly corresponds to TRBD2 (6 bases). The germline gives CDR1 SGHTA, CDR2 FQGNSA. The CDR3 covers 15 residues. V was trimmed by 0 bases and J by 0 bases, leaving 9 bases between them. In nucleotides, the CDR3 is TGTGCCAGCAGCTTAGCCCAGACTAGCTCCTACGAGCAGTACTTC. Amino acid sequence: CASSLAQTSSYEQYF.

This clone was counted between two and nine times. The J gene is TRBJ2-2, the V gene TRBV29-1; 7 bases align to TRBD1. The CDR3 has 14 residues. From germline, CDR1 is SQVTM and CDR2 ANQGSEA. The ends lost 6 bases at V and 5 bases at J; junction bases unmatched: 9. For the CDR3, the DNA is TGCAGCGTCCAAGACAGGGTTCAGACCGGGGAGCTGTTTTTT. Translation: CSVQDRVQTGELFF.

The table lists this clone with a few counts. The chain recombines TRBV2 with TRBJ1-2; TRBD1 agrees at 8 bases. The germline V gene encodes CDR1 SNHLY and CDR2 FYNNEI. The CDR3 loop spans 14 amino acids. Trimming removed 7 bases from V and 8 bases from J; junction bases left unmatched: 12. CDR3 nucleotides: TGTGCCAGCATCCGCTGGACAGGGATTGCGGGCTACACCTTC. Translating gives CASIRWTGIAGYTF. The complete variable domain, with remaining parts taken from reference TRBV2 and TRBJ1-2, reads EPEVTQTPSHQVTQMGQEVILRCVPISNHLYFYWYRQILGQKVEFLVSFYNNEISEKSEIFDDQFSVERPDGSNFTLKIRSTKLEDSAMYFCASIRWTGIAGYTFGSGTRLTVV.

V gene TRBV5-4 combines with J gene TRBJ2-7; 8 bases are shared with TRBD1. V shed 3 bases and J 5 bases; nucleotides not matched to a gene: 7. CDR1 is SGHNT and CDR2 is YYREEE in the germline V gene (reference sequence). CDR3 size: 14 residues. Here the CDR3 reads CASSSPDRAHEQYV. The CDR3, as DNA: TGTGCCAGCAGCTCCCCGGACAGGGCTCACGAGCAGTACGTC.

This sequence joins TRBV7-9 and TRBJ2-7, with D unclear. The ends were cut back, 1 base at V and 5 bases at J, with 9 bases in the middle. This CDR3 region has 13 residues. Per the germline V gene, CDR1 is SEHNR and CDR2 is FQNEAQ (reference sequence). The CDR3 sequence: CASSLGFLDEQYF. Written as DNA, the CDR3 is TGTGCCAGCAGCTTAGGTTTTCTAGACGAGCAGTACTTC.

This clone was detected a few times. The V and J genes are TRBV6-5 and TRBJ1-5; weak D call: TRBD1 (5 bases). The CDR3 extends over 15 amino acids. V shed 3 bases and J shed 7 bases, with 16 bases lying between them. From germline, CDR1 is MNHEY and CDR2 SVGAGI. The CDR3 DNA reads TGTGCCAGCAGTTATACCTCCGGGGGGGACCAGCCCCAGCATTTT. This translates into CASSYTSGGDQPQHF.

This chain links TRBV7-2 with TRBJ2-5; 10 nucleotides align to TRBD2. Per the germline V gene, CDR1 is SGHTA and CDR2 is FQGNSA. The CDR3 sequence is 18 residues long. V lost 5 bases to trimming and J lost 5 bases; unmatched junction nucleotides: 17. CDR3 region: CASSPFPSGRGSWETQYF. DNA of the CDR3: TGTGCCAGCAGCCCCTTCCCCAGCGGGAGGGGATCGTGGGAGACCCAGTACTTC.

There are a few counts of this clone. The CDR3 sequence is CASSPGQGEQYF. The CDR3 DNA follows: TGTGCCAGCAGCCCGGGACAGGGCGAGCAGTACTTC. The rearrangement uses TRBV7-3 and TRBJ2-7; 9 bases line up with TRBD1. Unmatched junction bases numbered 2, after V lost 5 bases and J lost 6 bases. This CDR3 comprises 12 residues. CDR1 and CDR2 (germline): SGHTA, FQGTGA.

The rearrangement uses TRBV20-1 and TRBJ2-7; the D gene is possibly TRBD2 (6 bases). The CDR3 length is 11 residues. Trimming pared 5 bases from V and 4 bases from J, leaving 9 bases between. CDR1 and CDR2 (germline): DFQATT, SNEGSKA (reference sequence). The CDR3 reads CSAERAYEQYF. CDR3 nucleotide sequence: TGCAGTGCTGAGCGGGCATACGAGCAGTACTTC.

This clone has just a few counts. The same CDR3 can be traced to other DNA sequences in this sample. The chain recombines TRBV30 with TRBJ1-2; D remains ambiguous. V was pared by 4 bases and J by 2 bases, with 8 bases between. CDR1 is GTSNPN and CDR2 is SVGIG in the germline V gene (reference sequence). The CDR3 has 12 amino acids. CDR3: CAWTAGNYGYTF. Here the CDR3 DNA reads TGTGCCTGGACGGCGGGAAACTATGGCTACACCTTC.

This clone was detected a few times. This chain links TRBV2 with TRBJ1-2; D uncertain. The CDR3 covers 12 residues. Between the trimmed V and J ends, which lost 3 bases and 12 bases, there was a span of 14 bases. CDR1 and CDR2 (germline): SNHLY, FYNNEI. CDR3 sequence reads: CASSDAAGTDTF. The CDR3, as DNA: TGTGCCAGCAGTGATGCCGCGGGCACCGACACCTTC.

This clone came up a few times. This chain uses TRBV10-3 with TRBJ2-1, with TRBD2 as a possible D gene (6 bases). V lost 5 bases to trimming and J lost 8 bases, with 10 bases between them. Germline V gives CDR1 ENHRY, CDR2 SYGVKD. The CDR3 has 12 amino acids. The DNA of the CDR3 is TGTGCCATCAGTTGGCGGGGCGATGAGCAGTTCTTC. Protein sequence: CAISWRGDEQFF.

The chain couples TRBV4-2 to TRBJ2-7, with TRBD2 identical over 8 bases. CDR1 LGHNA and CDR2 YNFKEQ come from the germline V gene. This CDR3 comprises 16 residues. Trimming removed 1 base from V and 5 bases from J; junction bases left unmatched: 10. The CDR3 loop reads CASSQVPGLDLHEQYF. The CDR3 DNA reads TGTGCCAGCAGCCAAGTGCCGGGACTAGATCTACACGAGCAGTACTTC.

The rearrangement joins TRBV5-4 to TRBJ2-2; 7 bases map to TRBD1. The CDR3 totals 18 residues. Germline CDR1 SGHNT, CDR2 YYREEE (reference sequence). Trimming cost V 4 bases and J 6 bases; bases outside gene matches: 18. For the CDR3, the DNA is TGTGCCAGCAGCAGGACAGGCCAATCCATCAAGGAGGCCGGGGAGCTGTTTTTT. It specifies CASSRTGQSIKEAGELFF.

V and J are TRBV7-6 and TRBJ2-3, with D possibly matching TRBD2 (5 bases). The V end was cut by 4 bases, the J end by 2 bases, with 7 bases between. The CDR3 has 13 amino acids. Per germline, CDR1 SGHVS and CDR2 FNYEAQ. CDR3 protein: CASSSSYTDTQYF. In DNA form, the CDR3 reads TGTGCCAGCAGCTCTAGCTACACAGATACGCAGTATTTT.

The chain recombines TRBV5-1 with TRBJ1-1; TRBD1 aligns across 7 bases. CDR3 size: 16 residues. V shed 4 bases and J 3 bases; nucleotides not matched to a gene: 12. Per the germline V gene, CDR1 is SGHRS and CDR2 is YFSETQ. The CDR3 DNA is TGCGCCAGCAGCCTAAACAAGGGACAGCCATACACTGAAGCTTTCTTT. It specifies CASSLNKGQPYTEAFF. Together with reference TRBV5-1 and TRBJ1-1, the CDR3 gives the full variable domain: KAGVTQTPRYLIKTRGQQVTLSCSPISGHRSVSWYQQTPGQGLQFLFEYFSETQRNKGNFPGRFSGRQFSNSRSEMNVSTLELGDSALYLCASSLNKGQPYTEAFFGQGTRLTVV.

This clone was recorded many times. This chain links TRBV29-1 with TRBJ2-3; the match to TRBD2 covers 8 bases. V lost 4 bases, J lost 9 bases, and 9 bases stayed unmatched. The CDR3 length is 13 residues. Germline V gives CDR1 SQVTM, CDR2 ANQGSEA. The CDR3 is CSVAFREGRTQYF. The CDR3 DNA reads as TGCAGCGTTGCTTTTCGGGAGGGCCGCACGCAGTATTTT.

The table lists this clone with a few counts. The rearrangement uses TRBV11-2 and TRBJ2-2, with 11 bases lining up with TRBD2. The trim removed 10 bases at V and 7 bases at J, leaving 8 bases unmatched. The CDR3 has 14 amino acids. The germline V gene has CDR1 SGHAT and CDR2 FQNNGV. The CDR3 region has the DNA TGTGCCACCTACCTAGCGGGAGGTGGCGGGGAGCTGTTTTTT. Translated, it gives CATYLAGGGGELFF.

The gene calls are TRBV11-2 and TRBJ1-1; 8 bases agree with TRBD1. This CDR3 has 15 amino acids. Trimming at V came to 3 bases and at J to 1 base, leaving 4 bases not matched to a gene. The germline CDR1 and CDR2 sequences are SGHAT and FQNNGV. CDR3: CASSFSGTGNTEAFF. In DNA, the CDR3 is TGTGCCAGCAGCTTTTCCGGGACAGGGAACACTGAAGCTTTCTTT.

The DNA for the CDR3 is TGTGCCAGTAGACAGACCGGCACTGTTCAGTACTTC. Its translation is CASRQTGTVQYF. The rearrangement joins TRBV2 to TRBJ2-4; possibly TRBD1 for D (5 bases). CDR1 and CDR2 from the germline V gene are SNHLY and FYNNEI. The CDR3 contains 12 residues. V was cut by 9 bases and J by 11 bases, with 17 bases left in between.

This clone was detected a few times. J is TRBJ1-3 and V is TRBV9; maybe TRBD1 (5 bases). V dropped 3 bases and J dropped 7 bases, with 17 bases sitting between them. This CDR3 region has 15 residues. CDR1 and CDR2 from the germline V gene are SGDLS and YYNGEE. The CDR3 nucleotides are TGTGCCAGCAGCGATAGGGGAGGAGGGCGCAACACCATATATTTT. Protein product: CASSDRGGGRNTIYF.

This clone was counted a few times. CDR3 coding DNA: TGTGCCACCAGCAGAGGATCGACAGCCCAAGAGACCCAGTACTTC. Translation: CATSRGSTAQETQYF. The chain uses TRBV15 and TRBJ2-5; a possible D gene is TRBD1 (5 bases). This CDR3 has 15 amino acids. With 1 base removed from V and 1 base from J, the gap between germline ends came to 10 bases. Germline V gene lookup returns CDR1 LNHNV and CDR2 YYDKDF (reference sequence).

This clone was seen a handful of times. The chain joins TRBV18 to TRBJ2-2; possibly TRBD2 for D (6 bases). The germline gives CDR1 KGHSH, CDR2 LQKENI. V was clipped by 3 bases and J by 3 bases, with 8 bases between them. The CDR3 has 14 residues. The CDR3 DNA reads TGTGCCAGCTCACCCCGGGACTACACCGGGGAGCTGTTTTTT. Protein sequence: CASSPRDYTGELFF.

This clone was picked up a small number of times. This rearrangement joins TRBV5-1 to TRBJ2-7; 9 bases are shared with TRBD1. V lost 4 bases, J lost 3 bases, and 11 bases stayed unmatched. The germline CDR1 and CDR2 sequences are SGHRS and YFSETQ. The CDR3 extends over 16 amino acids. This CDR3 reads CASSPGPPGQGYEQYF. The CDR3 DNA reads as TGCGCCAGCAGCCCCGGACCTCCGGGACAGGGCTACGAGCAGTACTTC. The complete variable domain, with remaining parts taken from reference TRBV5-1 and TRBJ2-7, reads KAGVTQTPRYLIKTRGQQVTLSCSPISGHRSVSWYQQTPGQGLQFLFEYFSETQRNKGNFPGRFSGRQFSNSRSEMNVSTLELGDSALYLCASSPGPPGQGYEQYFGPGTRLTVT.

This clone was counted a few times. This chain joins TRBV9 and TRBJ2-7; 11 positions agree with TRBD2. This CDR3 region has 16 residues. Per germline, CDR1 SGDLS and CDR2 YYNGEE. V lost 0 bases, J lost 4 bases, and 6 bases stayed unmatched. As DNA, the CDR3 is TGTGCCAGCAGCGTAGGCACTAGCGGGAGTATGTACGAGCAGTACTTC. Translating gives CASSVGTSGSMYEQYF.

This clone was detected only a few times. The V gene is TRBV7-2, the J gene TRBJ2-5, with no clear D. Germline V gene lookup returns CDR1 SGHTA and CDR2 FQGNSA. Trimming cost V 4 bases and J 2 bases, with 8 bases left between them. The CDR3 is made up of 13 amino acids. This CDR3 reads CASSSMTQETQYF. Written as DNA, the CDR3 is TGTGCCAGCAGCTCCATGACTCAAGAGACCCAGTACTTC.

The chain carries TRBV5-4 and TRBJ2-3, with TRBD2 identical over 9 bases. The V gene end was trimmed by 4 bases and the J gene end by 2 bases; junction bases not matched to a gene: 5. CDR3 size: 15 residues. Per germline, CDR1 SGHNT and CDR2 YYREEE (reference sequence). CDR3 amino acids: CASSHSGSVTDTQYF. The DNA for the CDR3 is TGTGCCAGCAGCCATAGCGGGAGTGTCACAGATACGCAGTATTTT.

V is TRBV6-5 and J is TRBJ2-3, with 9 bases lining up with TRBD1. V shed 0 bases and J 7 bases; nucleotides not matched to a gene: 5. This CDR3 is built from 15 residues. Germline CDR1 is MNHEY and CDR2 is SVGAGI. CDR3 sequence: CASSYSRTGVYTQYF. The CDR3 DNA is TGTGCCAGCAGTTACTCGAGGACAGGGGTATATACGCAGTATTTT.